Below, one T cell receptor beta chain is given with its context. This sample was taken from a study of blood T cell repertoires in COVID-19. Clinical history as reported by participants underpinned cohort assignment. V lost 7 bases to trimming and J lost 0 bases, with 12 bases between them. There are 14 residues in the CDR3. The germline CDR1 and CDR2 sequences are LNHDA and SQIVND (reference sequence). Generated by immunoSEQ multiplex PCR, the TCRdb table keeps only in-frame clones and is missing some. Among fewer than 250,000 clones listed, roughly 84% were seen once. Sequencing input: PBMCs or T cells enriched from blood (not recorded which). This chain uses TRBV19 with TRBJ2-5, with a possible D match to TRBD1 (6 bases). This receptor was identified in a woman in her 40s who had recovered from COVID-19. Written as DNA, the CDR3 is TGTGCCAGTAAGGTCAGGGGAAACCAAGAGACCCAGTACTTC. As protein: CASKVRGNQETQYF.